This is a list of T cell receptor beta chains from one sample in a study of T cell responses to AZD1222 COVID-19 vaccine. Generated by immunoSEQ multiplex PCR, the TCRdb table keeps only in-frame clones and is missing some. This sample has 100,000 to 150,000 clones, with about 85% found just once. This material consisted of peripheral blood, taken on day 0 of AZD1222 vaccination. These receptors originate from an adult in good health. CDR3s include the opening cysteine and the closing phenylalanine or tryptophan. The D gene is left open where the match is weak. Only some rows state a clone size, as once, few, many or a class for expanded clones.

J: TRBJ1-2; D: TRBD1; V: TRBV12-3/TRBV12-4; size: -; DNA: TGTGCCAGCAGTTTAGAGGGGGCGCGTACCTTC; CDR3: CASSLEGARTF
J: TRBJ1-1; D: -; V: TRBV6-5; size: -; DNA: TGTGCCAGCAGTACACCGACGAGTGAAGCTTTCTTT; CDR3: CASSTPTSEAFF
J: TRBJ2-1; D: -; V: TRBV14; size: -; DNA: TGTGCCAGCAGCCAAAACAACAGGAATGAGCAGTTCTTC; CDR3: CASSQNNRNEQFF
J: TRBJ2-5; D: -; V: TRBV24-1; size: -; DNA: TGTGCCACCAGTGATTACGGGGAGACCCAGTACTTC; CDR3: CATSDYGETQYF
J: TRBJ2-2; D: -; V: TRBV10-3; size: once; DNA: TGTGCCATCATGAGTCAAGCCGGGGAGCTGTTTTTT; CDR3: CAIMSQAGELFF
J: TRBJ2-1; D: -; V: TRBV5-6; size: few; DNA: TGTGCCAGCAGCTTGGCCGGCGTTGCCTACAATGAGCAGTTCTTC; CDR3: CASSLAGVAYNEQFF
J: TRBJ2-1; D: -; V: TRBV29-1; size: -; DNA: TGCAGCGTTGAATCGGCCGAGCAGTTCTTC; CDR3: CSVESAEQFF
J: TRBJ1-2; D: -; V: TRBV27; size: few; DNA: TGTGCCAGCAGTTTATCGAACAAAAACTATGGCTACACCTTC; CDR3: CASSLSNKNYGYTF
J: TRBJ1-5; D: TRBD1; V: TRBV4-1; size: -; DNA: TGCGCCAGCAGCCCCGGACAGGAGATGTACAATCAGCCCCAGCATTTT; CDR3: CASSPGQEMYNQPQHF
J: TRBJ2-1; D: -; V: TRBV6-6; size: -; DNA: TGTGCCAGCAGTTACTCGAAAGGCCTAAGCCATGAGCAGTTCTTC; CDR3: CASSYSKGLSHEQFF
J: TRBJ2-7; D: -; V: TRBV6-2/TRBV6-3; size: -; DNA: TGTGCCAGCAGTTTCCCCTCGACTATAAGTGGGGAGCAGTACTTC; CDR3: CASSFPSTISGEQYF
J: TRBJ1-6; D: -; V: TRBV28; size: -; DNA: TGTGCCAGCAGTTTCATGGGAAGCCGGGGTTCACCCCTCCACTTT; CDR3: CASSFMGSRGSPLHF
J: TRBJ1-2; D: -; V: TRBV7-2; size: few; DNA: TGTGCCAGCAGCTCATACCTTACAGGGACGTATGGCTACACCTTC; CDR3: CASSSYLTGTYGYTF
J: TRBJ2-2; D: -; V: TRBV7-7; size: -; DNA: TGTGCTAGCAGCCCCCTCCTCGTTGGTGGGGAGCTGTTTTTT; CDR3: CASSPLLVGGELFF
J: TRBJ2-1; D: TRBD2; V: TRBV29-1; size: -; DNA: TGCAGCGCCCGACTAGCGGGAGAGGGTGTGTTCTTC; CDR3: CSARLAGEGVFF
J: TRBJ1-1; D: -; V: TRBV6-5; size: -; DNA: TGTGCCAGCAGTTCCCCGAGGGCTGGCACTGAAGCTTTCTTT; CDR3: CASSSPRAGTEAFF